Below are 9 T cell receptor beta chains sequenced from a single sample in a study of T cells in Graves' hyperthyroidism and ophthalmopathy. From RNA transcripts, TCR beta CDR3 regions were amplified. With the HTBI primer set, the TCR CDR3 went through a first round of RT-PCR. Each CDR3 protein is one row after TCRdb ran MiXCR on the multiplex PCR reads. In the table there are about 210,000 distinct CDR3 sequences, under 20% of which are singletons. Sample: blood. These receptors all come from a man over 45 with Graves' hyperthyroidism.

This clonotype has a count of ten or more. The V and J genes are TRBV18 and TRBJ1-5; D may be TRBD1 (5 bases). Germline V CDR1 and CDR2: KGHSH, LQKENI. Trimming took 4 bases from V and 0 from J, leaving 7 bases between them. This CDR3 is built from 14 residues. The CDR3 here is CASSQGNSNQPQHF. DNA for the CDR3: TGTGCCAGCTCACAGGGGAATAGCAATCAGCCCCAGCATTTT.

The rearrangement links TRBV2 to TRBJ1-2; D is ambiguous. The CDR3 covers 13 residues. The V and J ends lost 6 bases and 9 bases respectively, with 17 bases between them. Germline loops: CDR1 SNHLY, CDR2 FYNNEI. In DNA form, the CDR3 reads TGTGCCAGCAGGTTGGCGGATCGGACCCGCTACACCTTC. This gives the protein CASRLADRTRYTF.

The chain joins TRBV20-1 to TRBJ2-2; D perhaps matches TRBD1 (6 bases). Germline assignment: CDR1 DFQATT and CDR2 SNEGSKA (reference sequence). The germline V and J ends were trimmed by 4 bases and 4 bases, with 13 bases remaining between them. This CDR3 comprises 14 residues. This CDR3 reads CSAKGGSGTGELFF. CDR3 sequence (DNA): TGCAGTGCTAAAGGGGGATCTGGCACCGGGGAGCTGTTTTTT.

At least ten counts were recorded for this clonotype. CDR3 sequence reads: CASSRQGSGQSGDTQYF. In nucleotides, the CDR3 is TGTGCCAGCAGCCGACAGGGGTCTGGACAGAGTGGAGATACGCAGTATTTT. This sequence joins TRBV11-2 and TRBJ2-3; the match to TRBD1 covers 8 bases. The CDR3 sequence is 17 residues long. Per the germline V gene, CDR1 is SGHAT and CDR2 is FQNNGV. V lost 5 bases, J lost 5 bases, and 15 bases stayed unmatched.

This clonotype was counted many times. The rearrangement links TRBV18 to TRBJ2-1; no reliable D call. Germline V lookup: CDR1 KGHSH, CDR2 LQKENI. The CDR3 extends over 14 amino acids. Trimming took off 2 bases at V and 5 bases at J, with 10 bases between the two ends. This CDR3 reads CASSPIAGHNEQFF. CDR3 in DNA: TGTGCCAGCTCACCAATAGCAGGACACAATGAGCAGTTCTTC.

This clonotype occurred many times. The chain combines TRBV6-2 or TRBV6-3 with TRBJ1-1; perhaps TRBD1 as D (5 bases). V was clipped by 8 bases and J by 4 bases, with 11 bases between them. Per the germline V gene, CDR1 is MNHEY and CDR2 is SVGEGT. CDR3 length equals 12 residues. The CDR3 region is CASGDLGTEAFF. Written as DNA, the CDR3 is TGTGCCAGCGGGGACCTCGGCACTGAAGCTTTCTTT.

This clonotype occurred many times. The V and J genes are TRBV12-3 or TRBV12-4 and TRBJ1-1; TRBD1 matches at 8 bases. The CDR3 extends over 14 amino acids. The junction had 4 bases not matched to a gene; V was cut back by 4 bases and J by 3 bases. The CDR3 reads CASSSQGAYTEAFF. Written as DNA, the CDR3 is TGTGCCAGCAGTTCGCAGGGGGCGTACACTGAAGCTTTCTTT.

The chain uses TRBV6-1 and TRBJ2-7; 10 bases map to TRBD2. Germline CDR1 reads MNHNS; CDR2 reads SASEGT. This CDR3 has 13 residues. Trimming at V came to 7 bases and at J to 4 bases, leaving 4 bases not matched to a gene. The CDR3 DNA sequence: TGTGCCAGCATCCCTAGCGGGAGTTACGAGCAGTACTTC. This codes for CASIPSGSYEQYF.

This clonotype has a handful of counts. The V and J genes are TRBV7-9 and TRBJ1-1, with D hard to call. V lost 1 base, J lost 3 bases, and 3 bases lay in between. Germline V gene lookup returns CDR1 SEHNR and CDR2 FQNEAQ (reference sequence). The CDR3 loop spans 12 amino acids. CDR3 sequence (DNA): TGTGCCAGCAGCTTAGATCACACTGAAGCTTTCTTT. This gives the protein CASSLDHTEAFF.